The next 6 T cell receptor beta chains were all read from a single sample in a study of T-cell reconstitution after alpha-beta-depleted transplantation in children. This sample's TCRbeta library carried unique molecular identifier barcodes. TCRdb re-derived calls from the PCR reads in MiXCR, one entry per CDR3 protein. The sample consists of about 690,000 distinct CDR3 sequences, 16% of them appearing once. The sample was PBMCs from the stem cell graft donor, taken from the stem cell graft. These receptors were obtained from a human donor who donated a stem cell graft to a child with acute myeloid leukemia.

This clonotype was detected ten times or more. This chain joins TRBV20-1 and TRBJ2-2, with unresolved D. V gave up 1 base and J gave up 0 bases, with 6 bases separating them. From germline, CDR1 is DFQATT and CDR2 SNEGSKA (reference sequence). The CDR3 runs to 14 residues. This chain's CDR3 is CSARGQANTGELFF. CDR3 DNA: TGCAGTGCTAGAGGGCAGGCGAACACCGGGGAGCTGTTTTTT.

The rearrangement joins TRBV5-1 to TRBJ2-1; TRBD2 aligns across 10 bases. J was trimmed by 2 bases and V by 1 base; bases with no gene match: 9. The CDR3 length is 18 residues. Germline values: CDR1 SGHRS, CDR2 YFSETQ. In nucleotides, the CDR3 is TGCGCCAGCAGCTTGACGGCTAGCGGGGGAGGACCCTACAATGAGCAGTTCTTC. Translated: CASSLTASGGGPYNEQFF. Variable domain in full (rest from reference TRBV5-1 and TRBJ2-1): KAGVTQTPRYLIKTRGQQVTLSCSPISGHRSVSWYQQTPGQGLQFLFEYFSETQRNKGNFPGRFSGRQFSNSRSEMNVSTLELGDSALYLCASSLTASGGGPYNEQFFGPGTRLTVL.

In its sample, this clonotype was seen a few times. The gene calls are TRBV12-3 or TRBV12-4 and TRBJ2-1; TRBD1 aligns across 9 bases. This CDR3 spans 13 amino acids. J gave up 8 bases and V 3 bases, and 2 bases lay outside the gene matches. This CDR3 is CASSFTGGDEQFF. CDR3 sequence (DNA): TGTGCCAGCAGTTTCACAGGGGGCGATGAGCAGTTCTTC.

This clonotype was counted a few times. The J gene is TRBJ2-1, the V gene TRBV20-1; 9 bases are a match to TRBD2. From germline, CDR1 is DFQATT and CDR2 SNEGSKA (reference sequence). The CDR3 runs to 17 residues. V lost 6 bases to trimming and J lost 0 bases; unmatched junction nucleotides: 12. The CDR3 spells CSATSLAGSRSYNEQFF. DNA of the CDR3: TGCAGTGCCACCTCGCTAGCGGGGTCCCGCTCCTACAATGAGCAGTTCTTC.

The V call is TRBV4-3, the J call TRBJ2-3, with D possibly being TRBD1 (5 bases). The CDR3 contains 16 residues. Germline CDR1 reads LGHNA; CDR2 reads YSLEER. V was trimmed by 1 base and J by 2 bases, leaving 13 bases between them. The CDR3 region has the DNA TGCGCCAGCAGCCAAGCGGACACAGCTTACACAGATACGCAGTATTTT. The encoded protein is CASSQADTAYTDTQYF.

This clonotype came up a few times. The CDR3 is CASSFGTGRLATNEKLFF. The CDR3 region has the DNA TGTGCCAGCAGCTTCGGGACAGGGAGGCTTGCAACTAATGAAAAACTGTTTTTT. The chain is built from TRBV11-2 and TRBJ1-4; 9 bases match TRBD1. Germline CDR1 is SGHAT and CDR2 is FQNNGV. J lost 0 bases, V lost 3 bases, and 8 bases had no gene match. The CDR3 has 18 amino acids.